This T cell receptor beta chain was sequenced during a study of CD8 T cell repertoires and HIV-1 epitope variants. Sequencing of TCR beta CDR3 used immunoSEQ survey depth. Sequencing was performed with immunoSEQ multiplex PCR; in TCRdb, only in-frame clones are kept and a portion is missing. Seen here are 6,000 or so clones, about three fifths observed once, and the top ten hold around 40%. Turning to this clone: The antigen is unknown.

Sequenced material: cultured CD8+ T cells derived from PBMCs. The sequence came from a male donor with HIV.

The CDR3 loop reads CASSTGHRTDTQYF. The CDR3 coding sequence is TGTGCCAGCAGCACCGGGCACAGGACAGATACGCAGTATTTT. This rearrangement joins TRBV7-7 to TRBJ2-3, with D possibly TRBD1 on 5 matching bases. This CDR3 is 14 amino acids long. The V and J ends lost 5 bases and 3 bases respectively, with 12 bases between them. Germline CDR1 and CDR2: SSHAT and FNYEAQ (reference sequence).